A single sample gave rise to the 28 T cell receptor beta chains below, sequenced in a study of breast tumors, draining lymph nodes, adjacent tissues. Each CDR3 protein gets one entry after TCRdb re-called the multiplex PCR reads with MiXCR. The table lists 150,000 to 200,000 distinct CDR3 sequences, around a third of them singletons, with roughly 4.3% in the top ten. The lymph nodes were axillary draining lymph nodes from breast cancer patients. Sequenced material: axillary lymph node tissue. Receptors were obtained from a female donor with breast cancer. Some clones in this sample may be carry-over from other donors' samples.

This clonotype has at least ten counts. The chain employs TRBV19 and TRBJ2-2; possible D gene TRBD1, 6 bases. Per the germline V gene, CDR1 is LNHDA and CDR2 is SQIVND (reference sequence). This CDR3 spans 14 amino acids. With 7 bases removed from V and 2 bases from J, the gap between germline ends came to 11 bases. DNA of the CDR3: TGTGCCAGTAACTTAGGGGGAAACACCGGGGAGCTGTTTTTT. Encoded protein: CASNLGGNTGELFF.

Worth noting for this clonotype: An end of the junction differs from the germline gene, which may be a read error. The V call is TRBV9, the J call TRBJ1-5; TRBD1 might be the D (5 bases). Germline CDR1 reads SGDLS; CDR2 reads YYNGEE. The CDR3 has 17 residues. The CDR3 bases are TGTGCCAGCAGCGTAGGCCCCAGGACAAGGGGCAATCCGCCCCAGCATTTT. Translating it yields CASSVGPRTRGNPPQHF.

As to this clonotype: This may come from a read error, since a much larger clone is one base off. The chain joins TRBV6-4 to TRBJ2-5; 8 bases are shared with TRBD1. Unmatched junction bases numbered 14, after V lost 6 bases and J lost 11 bases. Looked up from germline, CDR1 is MRHNA and CDR2 is SNTAGT. The CDR3 consists of 14 residues. CDR3 nucleotide sequence: TGTGCCAGCAGGACAGGGGCGTACTACAATGAGCAGTACTTC. It codes for CASRTGAYYNEQYF.

This clonotype has ten or more counts. The chain links TRBV20-1 to TRBJ1-5; D may be TRBD1 (5 bases). Germline values: CDR1 DFQATT, CDR2 SNEGSKA (reference sequence). V lost 1 base to trimming and J lost 10 bases, with 11 bases between them. The length of the CDR3 is 12 residues. The CDR3 loop reads CSARATGSPQHF. The CDR3 DNA follows: TGCAGTGCTAGAGCAACAGGCAGCCCCCAGCATTTT.

This clonotype was counted only a few times. This may be a read error: a much more frequent sequence differs by one nucleotide. The CDR3 sequence: CASSHSDSPLHF. Written as DNA, the CDR3 is TGTGCCAGCAGTCACTCGGATTCACCCCTCCACTTT. The V and J genes are TRBV6-5 and TRBJ1-6; no clear D. Looked up from germline, CDR1 is MNHEY and CDR2 is SVGAGI. The CDR3 is 12 amino acids.

This clonotype is classed as medium-sized. This sequence joins TRBV7-3 and TRBJ2-2, with D possibly being TRBD2 (6 bases). Germline CDR1 SGHTA, CDR2 FQGTGA. V lost 2 bases and J lost 7, with 14 bases in between. This CDR3 has 15 residues. The CDR3 sequence: CASSLGGTGVGELFF. The CDR3 DNA sequence: TGTGCCAGCAGCTTAGGCGGGACGGGTGTCGGGGAGCTGTTTTTT.

The table lists this clonotype with many counts. This chain joins TRBV11-1 and TRBJ2-2; 7 bases agree with TRBD1. J was trimmed by 1 base and V by 6 bases; bases with no gene match: 5. CDR1 is SGHAT and CDR2 is FQDESV in the germline V gene (reference sequence). The CDR3 contains 15 residues. CDR3 residues: CASRNRGLNTGELFF. CDR3 coding DNA: TGTGCCAGCAGGAACAGGGGTTTGAACACCGGGGAGCTGTTTTTT.

This clonotype was counted many times. This sequence joins TRBV7-9 and TRBJ1-2; weak D call: TRBD1 (6 bases). Germline-derived CDR1 and CDR2 are SEHNR and FQNEAQ (reference sequence). The CDR3 consists of 15 residues. The V end lost 4 bases, the J end lost 2 bases, and 14 bases lay between the germline ends. The CDR3 here is CASSSKQGANYGYTF. Written as DNA, the CDR3 is TGTGCCAGCAGCTCAAAACAGGGAGCGAACTATGGCTACACCTTC. Full variable domain (rest looked up from reference TRBV7-9 and TRBJ1-2): DTGVSQNPRHKITKRGQNVTFRCDPISEHNRLYWYRQTLGQGPEFLTYFQNEAQLEKSRLLSDRFSAERPKGSFSTLEIQRTEQGDSAMYLCASSSKQGANYGYTFGSGTRLTVV.

The chain combines TRBV10-3 with TRBJ2-2, with 8 nucleotides matching TRBD2. Germline V CDR1 and CDR2: ENHRY, SYGVKD. This CDR3 has 15 amino acids. Unmatched junction bases numbered 6, after V lost 2 bases and J lost 7 bases. The DNA for the CDR3 is TGTGCCATCAGTGAGAGCCCCGGGACTAGCGGGGAGCTGTTTTTT. Amino acid sequence: CAISESPGTSGELFF.

V usage is TRBV6-5 and J usage is TRBJ2-2, with 8 bases aligning to TRBD2. Germline values: CDR1 MNHEY, CDR2 SVGAGI. The CDR3 has 16 residues. Unmatched junction bases numbered 6, after V lost 2 bases and J lost 4 bases. CDR3 amino acids: CASSYDGGAGTGELFF. The CDR3 nucleotides read TGTGCCAGCAGTTACGACGGGGGGGCCGGCACCGGGGAGCTGTTTTTT.

A remark on this clonotype: It may be a read error: a sequence one base away is much more abundant. The rearrangement joins TRBV5-6 to TRBJ1-4; TRBD1 is a possible D gene (6 bases). This CDR3 is 13 amino acids long. From germline, CDR1 is SGHDT and CDR2 YYEEEE. The CDR3 coding sequence is TGTTCCAGCAGCCAGACAGGAGGGGAAAAACTGTTTTTT. Its protein product is CSSSQTGGEKLFF.

There are many counts of this clonotype. The chain couples TRBV9 to TRBJ1-2, with TRBD1 matching over 12 bases. The length of the CDR3 is 15 residues. Per the germline V gene, CDR1 is SGDLS and CDR2 is YYNGEE. With 3 bases clipped from V and 6 bases from J, the junction kept 6 bases outside the gene matches. Here the CDR3 DNA reads TGTGCCAGCAGCGCCCGGGACAGGGGGCGCGATGGCTACACCTTC. This gives the protein CASSARDRGRDGYTF.

Remarks on this clonotype: Possible read error: a much larger clone is one base away. V is TRBV7-9 and J is TRBJ2-3; TRBD1 matches at 8 bases. Germline CDR1 is SEHNR and CDR2 is FQNEAQ (reference sequence). The CDR3 loop spans 17 amino acids. The CDR3 DNA reads as TGTGCCAGCAGCTTAAAGGGGACAGGCTTAGCGACAGATCCGCAGTATTTT. Its translation: CASSLKGTGLATDPQYF.

In its sample, this clonotype was seen a few times. The chain couples TRBV6-1 to TRBJ1-5; D unresolved. V lost 4 bases, J lost 0 bases, and 7 bases lay in between. CDR1 is MNHNS, CDR2 SASEGT, per germline. The CDR3 extends over 14 amino acids. The CDR3 region is CASSGRDSNQPQHF. The CDR3 DNA follows: TGTGCCAGCAGTGGGAGGGATAGCAATCAGCCCCAGCATTTT.

The rearrangement links TRBV27 to TRBJ2-1, with 7 positions matching TRBD1. V shed 3 bases, J shed 9 bases, and the junction held 5 bases outside the gene matches. This CDR3 is 13 amino acids long. CDR1 is MNHEY and CDR2 is SMNVEV in the germline V gene (reference sequence). The CDR3 DNA reads TGTGCCAGCAGTTTGGGACAGCGATCTGAGCAGTTCTTC. It is translated as CASSLGQRSEQFF.

This clonotype was seen ten or more times. This chain uses TRBV11-2 with TRBJ2-3, with 13 bases aligning to TRBD2. Looked up from germline, CDR1 is SGHAT and CDR2 is FQNNGV. The ends lost 3 bases at V and 2 bases at J; junction bases unmatched: 17. The CDR3 consists of 21 residues. The CDR3 coding sequence is TGTGCCAGCAGCTTTGCTGGCACAACCGGGACTAGCGGGGTCCTCACAGATACGCAGTATTTT. Its protein is CASSFAGTTGTSGVLTDTQYF.

This clonotype was counted ten times or more. The genes are TRBV4-2 and TRBJ2-2, with TRBD2 identical over 8 bases. This CDR3 is built from 17 residues. With 3 bases clipped from V and 1 base from J, the junction kept 7 bases outside the gene matches. The germline gives CDR1 LGHNA, CDR2 YNFKEQ. The CDR3, as DNA: TGTGCCAGCAGCCACCTCGGGGGGGGCGGGAACACCGGGGAGCTGTTTTTT. Translation gives CASSHLGGGGNTGELFF.

Concerning this clonotype: As the CDR3 is not closed by the conserved phenylalanine or tryptophan, this likely results from a read error. Because the CDR3's place on the DNA is in doubt, the DNA is left out and the CDR3 is given as listed by TCRdb. This chain joins TRBV5-1 and TRBJ1-6. From its first to its last residue, the CDR3 has 9 amino acids. Germline V lookup: CDR1 SGHRS, CDR2 YFSETQ. CDR3 protein: CASSLDGSL.

This clonotype showed up just a few times. This may stem from a read error, because a much larger clone lies one nucleotide away. This chain joins TRBV5-6 and TRBJ1-2; TRBD1 matches at 9 bases. The CDR3 extends over 14 amino acids. Germline trimming cut 3 bases from V and 7 bases from J; bases unmatched to any gene: 7. CDR1 and CDR2 from the germline V gene are SGHDT and YYEEEE. The CDR3 is CASSWDRATAGYTF. CDR3 DNA sequence: TGTGCCAGCAGCTGGGACAGGGCCACCGCTGGCTACACCTTC.

The V call is TRBV10-3, the J call TRBJ1-2; D ambiguous. From germline, CDR1 is ENHRY and CDR2 SYGVKD. The V end lost 0 bases, the J end lost 0 bases, and 14 bases lay between the germline ends. The CDR3 consists of 17 residues. The CDR3 loop is CAISESSGSMPNYGYTF. For the CDR3, the DNA is TGTGCCATCAGTGAGTCCAGTGGCAGCATGCCTAACTATGGCTACACCTTC.

This clonotype appeared many times. The V call is TRBV10-3, the J call TRBJ2-7; TRBD1 matches at 8 bases. V lost 0 bases and J lost 4; bases outside the gene matches: 2. CDR1 is ENHRY and CDR2 is SYGVKD in the germline V gene. CDR3 size: 14 residues. The CDR3, as DNA: TGTGCCATCAGTGAGTCGACAGGGGTATACGAGCAGTACTTC. As protein: CAISESTGVYEQYF.

Ten or more counts support this clonotype. The chain carries TRBV5-1 and TRBJ2-6; 8 nucleotides line up with TRBD1. V was pared by 1 base and J by 0 bases, with 9 bases of the junction left unmatched. The length of the CDR3 is 19 residues. Per the germline V gene, CDR1 is SGHRS and CDR2 is YFSETQ. CDR3 residues: CASSLLGQGASSGANVLTF. Here the CDR3 DNA reads TGCGCCAGCAGCTTGTTAGGTCAGGGGGCCTCCTCTGGGGCCAACGTCCTGACTTTC. The whole variable domain, filled in from reference TRBV5-1 and TRBJ2-6, reads KAGVTQTPRYLIKTRGQQVTLSCSPISGHRSVSWYQQTPGQGLQFLFEYFSETQRNKGNFPGRFSGRQFSNSRSEMNVSTLELGDSALYLCASSLLGQGASSGANVLTFGAGSRLTVL.

This clonotype is medium-sized within its sample. V is TRBV15 and J is TRBJ2-7, with D unresolved. V dropped 1 base and J dropped 2 bases, with 12 bases sitting between them. Germline loops: CDR1 LNHNV, CDR2 YYDKDF (reference sequence). The CDR3 is made up of 15 amino acids. The CDR3 coding sequence is TGTGCCACCAGCAGAGTACTGGGCGAAACCTACGAGCAGTACTTC. Amino acid sequence: CATSRVLGETYEQYF. The full variable domain, in which reference TRBV15 and TRBJ2-7 provide the parts outside the CDR3, is DAMVIQNPRYQVTQFGKPVTLSCSQTLNHNVMYWYQQKSSQAPKLLFHYYDKDFNNEADTPDNFQSRRPNTSFCFLDIRSPGLGDTAMYLCATSRVLGETYEQYFGPGTRLTVT.

The chain couples TRBV6-2 or TRBV6-3 to TRBJ2-7, with 10 bases fitting TRBD1. The CDR3 has 13 amino acids. CDR1 and CDR2 (germline): MNHEY, SVGEGT. V shed 7 bases and J 6 bases; nucleotides not matched to a gene: 6. The CDR3 DNA is TGTGCCAGCAAAGGGACAGGGGTTACCGAGCAGTACTTC. Translation gives CASKGTGVTEQYF.

The chain is built from TRBV15 and TRBJ1-2; D unclear. CDR1 is LNHNV and CDR2 is YYDKDF in the germline V gene (reference sequence). This CDR3 is built from 11 residues. The germline V and J ends were trimmed by 3 bases and 8 bases, with 7 bases remaining between them. The DNA for the CDR3 is TGTGCCACCAGCAGGGACGGCGGCTACACCTTC. This sequence encodes CATSRDGGYTF.

This clonotype was recorded many times. The CDR3: CTTLAGVSDTQYF. The CDR3 nucleotides are TGCACGACACTAGCGGGAGTCTCAGATACGCAGTATTTT. The chain recombines TRBV20-1 with TRBJ2-3; 11 bases are a match to TRBD2. The CDR3 is made up of 13 amino acids. Germline V CDR1 and CDR2: DFQATT, SNEGSKA (reference sequence).

The chain carries TRBV4-2 and TRBJ2-1, with TRBD2 matching 15 bases. With V trimmed by 1 base and J by 12 bases, 4 bases remained unmatched. The germline V gene has CDR1 LGHNA and CDR2 YNFKEQ. The CDR3 covers 15 residues. DNA for the CDR3: TGTGCCAGCAGCCAAGGGACTAGCGGGGGGGCCGGGCAGTTCTTC. This codes for CASSQGTSGGAGQFF.

This clonotype came up many times. The chain combines TRBV20-1 with TRBJ2-1, with D possibly TRBD2 on 6 matching bases. CDR1 DFQATT and CDR2 SNEGSKA come from the germline V gene (reference sequence). This CDR3 spans 12 amino acids. The V end was cut by 5 bases, the J end by 9 bases, with 14 bases between. Here the CDR3 DNA reads TGCAGTGCTCAAAGACTAGAGGCTGAGCAGTTCTTC. Its protein product is CSAQRLEAEQFF.